This T cell receptor (beta chain) was sequenced in a study of Tregs in tolerant kidney transplant recipients. The CDR3 loop spans 14 amino acids. Germline V gene lookup returns CDR1 SGHRS and CDR2 YFSETQ. V lost 4 bases, J lost 6 bases, and 7 bases stayed unmatched. With regard to this clone: Its antigen is currently unknown. The read terminates 3 residues ahead of where the CDR3 ends, so the germline J gene completes it.

Produced via immunoSEQ multiplex PCR; TCRdb's table is partial and in-frame only. Here the sample table reports about 52,000 clones. Thawed PBMCs were FACS-sorted into unstimulated CD4+CD25+CD127- regulatory T cells, CD4+CD25- non-regulatory cells, CD4 and CD8 cells. Study findings and constraints: Findings come from small patient numbers and require larger validation.

The sequence was obtained from a human donor who received a combined kidney and bone marrow transplant. This sequence joins TRBV5-1 and TRBJ1-2; the match to TRBD1 covers 9 bases. The source was CD4+ T cells from blood, collected before the transplant. The chain's CDR3 is CASSGGQGMDGYTF. CDR3 DNA (partial): TGCGCCAGCAGCGGGGGACAGGGTATGGATGGC.